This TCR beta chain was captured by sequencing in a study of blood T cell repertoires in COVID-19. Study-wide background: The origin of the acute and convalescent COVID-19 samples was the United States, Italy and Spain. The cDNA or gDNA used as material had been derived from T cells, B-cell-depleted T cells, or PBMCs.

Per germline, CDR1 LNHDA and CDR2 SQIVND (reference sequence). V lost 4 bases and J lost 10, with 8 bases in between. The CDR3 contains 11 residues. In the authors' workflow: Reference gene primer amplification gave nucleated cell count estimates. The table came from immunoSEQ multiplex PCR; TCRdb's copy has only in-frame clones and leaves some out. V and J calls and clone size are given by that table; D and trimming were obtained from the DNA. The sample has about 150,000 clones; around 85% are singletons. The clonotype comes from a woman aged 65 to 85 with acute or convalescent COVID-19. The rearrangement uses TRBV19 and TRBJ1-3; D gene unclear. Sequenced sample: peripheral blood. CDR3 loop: CASSTSQTIYF. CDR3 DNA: TGTGCCAGTAGTACATCTCAGACCATATATTTT.